This passage covers 32 T cell receptor beta chains from one sample sequenced in a study of monozygotic twins with inflammatory bowel disease. TCRdb re-called the 5' RACE reads, yielding one record per CDR3 amino acid sequence without DNA. This repertoire includes about 210,000 distinct CDR3 sequences. The specimen was blood. The source is a human donor with ulcerative colitis or Crohn's disease, or a healthy co-twin of an affected twin (not recorded which).

The chain is built from TRBV12-3 or TRBV12-4 and TRBJ2-1; TCRdb proposes TRBD2, but this gene call is untestable without DNA. The CDR3 extends over 11 amino acids. Here the CDR3 reads CASRTSDEQFF.

The chain joins TRBV20-1 to TRBJ1-4. Germline-derived CDR1 and CDR2 are DFQATT and SNEGSKA (reference sequence). The CDR3 extends over 12 amino acids. The CDR3 loop reads CSVQGANEKLFF.

The rearrangement joins TRBV6-1 to TRBJ2-1; TCRdb selects TRBD2, and the lack of DNA leaves this call unchecked. This CDR3 is built from 20 residues. Germline-derived CDR1 and CDR2 are MNHNS and SASEGT. CDR3 amino acids: CASSRKKGLAGGRSYNEQSF.

The V call is TRBV6-6, the J call TRBJ2-1; the D call of TRBD1 rests on TCRdb alone, since no DNA is present to check it. CDR3 length equals 12 residues. Germline CDR1 is MNHNY and CDR2 is SVGAGI (reference sequence). CDR3 protein: CASRDREYEQFF.

The chain joins TRBV5-1 to TRBJ2-7; with no DNA, the TCRdb D assignment of TRBD1 cannot be verified. From germline, CDR1 is SGHRS and CDR2 YFSETQ. CDR3 length equals 12 residues. The CDR3 loop reads CASSSTGIEQYF.

The chain's CDR3 is CATSGRGTDTQYF. This chain links TRBV15 with TRBJ2-3; TCRdb's D gene call, TRBD1, goes unchecked for lack of DNA. The CDR3 consists of 13 residues. Per germline, CDR1 LNHNV and CDR2 YYDKDF (reference sequence).

The chain uses TRBV29-1 and TRBJ1-1. The CDR3 spans 13 residues. Germline CDR1 SQVTM, CDR2 ANQGSEA. CDR3 amino acids: CSALRTWNTEAFF.

J is TRBJ1-5 and V is TRBV5-1. The CDR3 has 15 amino acids. The germline V gene encodes CDR1 SGHRS and CDR2 YFSETQ. CDR3 residues: CASSYSGDSNQPQHF.

The chain employs TRBV28 and TRBJ1-1; TCRdb picks TRBD1, but there is no DNA to check that call. The CDR3 extends over 14 amino acids. Per germline, CDR1 MDHEN and CDR2 SYDVKM. CDR3 sequence: CASSIPGGTRKAFF.

The J gene is TRBJ2-1, the V gene TRBV2; TCRdb's D call of TRBD1 is untestable without DNA. This CDR3 has 15 amino acids. The germline CDR1 and CDR2 sequences are SNHLY and FYNNEI. This CDR3 reads CASREKQGGYNEQFF.

The V gene is TRBV5-5, the J gene TRBJ2-1. CDR1 and CDR2 (germline): SGHKS, YYEKEE (reference sequence). CDR3 length: 15 amino acids. The CDR3 protein is CASSGRKLGYNEQFF. Using reference TRBV5-5 and TRBJ2-1 for the parts outside the CDR3, the full variable domain is DAGVTQSPTHLIKTRGQQVTLRCSPISGHKSVSWYQQVLGQGPQFIFQYYEKEERGRGNFPDRFSARQFPNYSSELNVNALLLGDSALYLCASSGRKLGYNEQFFGPGTRLTVL.

The chain links TRBV10-3 to TRBJ2-7. This CDR3 region has 15 residues. CDR1 and CDR2 (germline): ENHRY, SYGVKD. CDR3 region: CAISDQQKGSYEQYF.

The chain is built from TRBV18 and TRBJ2-5. The CDR3 sequence is 13 residues long. Germline lookup yields CDR1 KGHSH and CDR2 LQKENI. The CDR3 loop reads CASSPRGGETQYF.

The chain carries TRBV3-1 and TRBJ2-7; lacking DNA, the TRBD2 call made by TCRdb goes unchecked. The CDR3 runs 14 residues. Germline CDR1 reads LGHDT; CDR2 reads YNNKEL (reference sequence). The CDR3: CASSQVGGTHEQYF.

The genes are TRBV7-9 and TRBJ1-2. The CDR3 extends over 13 amino acids. CDR1 and CDR2 from the germline V gene are SEHNR and FQNEAQ (reference sequence). CDR3 amino acids: CASSSDPRGGYTF.

The chain joins TRBV5-1 to TRBJ2-7; TCRdb names TRBD1, which stays unverified in the absence of DNA. The length of the CDR3 is 13 residues. Germline values: CDR1 SGHRS, CDR2 YFSETQ. The CDR3 sequence: CASSSLTGYEQYF.

The genes are TRBV4-2 and TRBJ2-1. The CDR3 runs 13 residues. Germline lookup yields CDR1 LGHNA and CDR2 YNFKEQ. The CDR3 sequence is CASSQDRPEEQFF.

The CDR3 spells CSAIMNTEAFF. This chain connects TRBV20-1 to TRBJ1-1. The CDR3 consists of 11 residues. CDR1 DFQATT and CDR2 SNEGSKA come from the germline V gene (reference sequence).

The V call is TRBV18, the J call TRBJ2-7. This CDR3 has 14 residues. Germline CDR1 and CDR2: KGHSH and LQKENI. CDR3 loop: CASSPGKTSYEQYF.

The chain uses TRBV5-3 and TRBJ1-5; TCRdb proposes TRBD1, but this gene call is untestable without DNA. TRBV5-3 is annotated as an ORF whose role is uncertain. This CDR3 contains 19 residues. The CDR3 here is CARIDRDTLVSPRNQPQHF.

V usage is TRBV29-1 and J usage is TRBJ1-1. In germline, CDR1 is SQVTM, CDR2 ANQGSEA. The CDR3 length is 11 residues. The CDR3 loop is CSVEGYTEAFF.

The gene calls are TRBV29-1 and TRBJ2-1; TCRdb designates TRBD1, a call that cannot be tested without DNA. The CDR3 length is 12 residues. Germline values: CDR1 SQVTM, CDR2 ANQGSEA. The CDR3: CSEWGQGNEQFF.

The chain joins TRBV5-1 to TRBJ1-1. This CDR3 contains 15 residues. CDR1 and CDR2 from the germline V gene are SGHRS and YFSETQ. CDR3 region: CASSLARGGLAEAFF.

The CDR3 sequence is CAITESSYEQYF. The chain uses TRBV29-1 and TRBJ2-7. Germline V gene sequence: CDR1 SQVTM, CDR2 ANQGSEA. The CDR3 runs to 12 residues.

The chain joins TRBV7-2 to TRBJ2-1; the D call from TCRdb, TRBD2, cannot be confirmed without DNA. Germline V CDR1 and CDR2: SGHTA, FQGNSA. The CDR3 totals 16 residues. The CDR3 spells CASSLASSGRSYEQFF.

The gene calls are TRBV12-3 or TRBV12-4 and TRBJ2-7; TCRdb calls TRBD1, which cannot be checked without DNA. This CDR3 region has 14 residues. CDR3 sequence reads: CASNLRDRSYEQYF.

The chain links TRBV12-3 or TRBV12-4 to TRBJ1-5. The CDR3 contains 13 residues. The chain's CDR3 is CASSTGFGQPQHF.

The V gene is TRBV6-1, the J gene TRBJ1-5. Looked up from germline, CDR1 is MNHNS and CDR2 is SASEGT. The CDR3 extends over 14 amino acids. The CDR3: CASSDSNSNQPQHF.

The chain uses TRBV7-8 and TRBJ1-5. The CDR3 runs to 13 residues. Germline V gene data show CDR1 as SGHVS and CDR2 as FQNEAQ. The chain's CDR3 is CASSDGINQPQHF.

The chain carries TRBV19 and TRBJ1-5; the D gene TCRdb calls, TRBD1, cannot be checked with no DNA. CDR3 length equals 14 residues. Looked up from germline, CDR1 is LNHDA and CDR2 is SQIVND (reference sequence). This chain's CDR3 is CASSPGTPYQPQHF.

The chain's CDR3 is CASSPGLWTTNTEAFF. This chain connects TRBV5-1 to TRBJ1-1. This CDR3 spans 16 amino acids. Germline V gives CDR1 SGHRS, CDR2 YFSETQ.

The chain uses TRBV9 and TRBJ1-2; no DNA is available, so the TRBD1 call from TCRdb remains unchecked. Germline V gene sequence: CDR1 SGDLS, CDR2 YYNGEE. This CDR3 region has 15 residues. This chain's CDR3 is CASSPRQGDSYGYTF.